This TCR beta chain derives from a study of T cells in Graves' hyperthyroidism and ophthalmopathy. Source material for PBMCs was more than 9.5 ml fresh peripheral blood. Of note for this clonotype: Its antigen is as yet unknown.

Overall study results and limits: Ophthalmopathy was told apart from stable hyperthyroidism by a 13 V-J model.

Amplification targeted TCR beta CDR3 regions from RNA transcripts. Carried out on the TCR CDR3, a first-round RT-PCR used the HTBI primer set. A single record per CDR3 protein comes from TCRdb applying MiXCR to the multiplex PCR reads. The data contain a few hundred thousand distinct CDR3 sequences, less than 20% of them seen just once; the ten biggest clones take up about 30%. Trimming took 0 bases from V and 4 from J; bases not matched to a gene: 9. In germline, CDR1 is SGDLS, CDR2 YYNGEE. There are 16 residues in the CDR3. Sequenced material: blood. The sequence came from a woman between 18 and 29 years old with Graves' hyperthyroidism that later progressed to Graves' ophthalmopathy. The chain recombines TRBV9 with TRBJ1-1, with 7 bases fitting TRBD1. DNA for the CDR3: TGTGCCAGCAGCGTAGAAGACAGGGTAACAAGCACTGAAGCTTTCTTT. Encoded protein: CASSVEDRVTSTEAFF.